This entry is about one T cell receptor beta chain. Before vaccination, two weeks after the third vaccination, and at progression, PBMC were collected. This entry comes from a study of glioma-infiltrating T cells after dendritic cell vaccination. As for the study in general: Autologous tumor lysate-pulsed dendritic cell vaccination was given between 2003 and 2012. At biweekly intervals, patients got three intradermal dendritic cell vaccine injections.

Method: immunoSEQ multiplex PCR; TCRdb's copy keeps in-frame clones and lacks some. This table holds more than 20,000 clones, 79% found once. The V and J ends lost 2 bases and 5 bases respectively, with 6 bases between them. The germline V gene has CDR1 SGHAT and CDR2 FQNNGV. The CDR3 runs 12 residues. The receptor's source is a human donor with glioblastoma. This sequence joins TRBV11-2 and TRBJ2-5; D ambiguous. Material: blood, obtained before dendritic cell vaccination. In nucleotides, the CDR3 is TGTGCCAGCAGCTTAAGCCTTGAGACCCAGTACTTC. It encodes CASSLSLETQYF. Together with reference TRBV11-2 and TRBJ2-5, the CDR3 gives the full variable domain: EAGVAQSPRYKIIEKRQSVAFWCNPISGHATLYWYQQILGQGPKLLIQFQNNGVVDDSQLPKDRFSAERLKGVDSTLKIQPAKLEDSAVYLCASSLSLETQYFGPGTRLLVL.